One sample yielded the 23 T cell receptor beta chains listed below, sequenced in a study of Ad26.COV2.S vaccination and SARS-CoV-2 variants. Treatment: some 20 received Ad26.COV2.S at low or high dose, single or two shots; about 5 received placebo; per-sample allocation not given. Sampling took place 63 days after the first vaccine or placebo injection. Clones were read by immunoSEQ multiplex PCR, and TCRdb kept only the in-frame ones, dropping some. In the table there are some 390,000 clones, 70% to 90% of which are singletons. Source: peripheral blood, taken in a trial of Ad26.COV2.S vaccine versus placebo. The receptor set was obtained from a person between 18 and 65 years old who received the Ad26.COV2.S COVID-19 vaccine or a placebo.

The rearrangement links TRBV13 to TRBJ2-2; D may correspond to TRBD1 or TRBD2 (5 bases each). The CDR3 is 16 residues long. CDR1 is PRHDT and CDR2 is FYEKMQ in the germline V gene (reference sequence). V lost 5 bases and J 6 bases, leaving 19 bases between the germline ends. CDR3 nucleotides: TGTGCCAGCAGCCGTACGAAAGGGGCCGGGGCCGGGGAGCTGTTTTTT. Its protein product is CASSRTKGAGAGELFF. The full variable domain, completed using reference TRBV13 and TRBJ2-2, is AAGVIQSPRHLIKEKRETATLKCYPIPRHDTVYWYQQGPGQDPQFLISFYEKMQSDKGSIPDRFSAQQFSDYHSELNMSSLELGDSALYFCASSRTKGAGAGELFFGEGSRLTVL.

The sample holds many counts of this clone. Written as DNA, the CDR3 is TGTGCCAGTAGTATAAACAGGGGCCCGTTACGCAATCAGCCCCAGCATTTT. This encodes CASSINRGPLRNQPQHF. V is TRBV19 and J is TRBJ1-5, with TRBD1 identical over 7 bases. With 2 bases clipped from V and 2 bases from J, the junction kept 9 bases outside the gene matches. Germline V lookup: CDR1 LNHDA, CDR2 SQIVND (reference sequence). The CDR3 runs 17 residues.

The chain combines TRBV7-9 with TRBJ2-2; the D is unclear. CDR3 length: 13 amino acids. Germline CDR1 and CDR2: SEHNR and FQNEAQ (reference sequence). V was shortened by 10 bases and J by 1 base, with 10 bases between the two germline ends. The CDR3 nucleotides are TGTGCCAACTCGACGGGGAACACCGGGGAGCTGTTTTTT. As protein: CANSTGNTGELFF. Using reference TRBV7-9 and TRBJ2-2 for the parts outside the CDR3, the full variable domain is DTGVSQNPRHKITKRGQNVTFRCDPISEHNRLYWYRQTLGQGPEFLTYFQNEAQLEKSRLLSDRFSAERPKGSFSTLEIQRTEQGDSAMYLCANSTGNTGELFFGEGSRLTVL.

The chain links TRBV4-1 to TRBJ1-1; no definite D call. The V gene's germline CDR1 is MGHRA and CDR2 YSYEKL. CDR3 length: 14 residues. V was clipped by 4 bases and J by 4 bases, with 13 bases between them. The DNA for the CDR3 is TGCGCCAGCAGCCTCCAGGAGGACCGCACTGAAGCTTTCTTT. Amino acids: CASSLQEDRTEAFF.

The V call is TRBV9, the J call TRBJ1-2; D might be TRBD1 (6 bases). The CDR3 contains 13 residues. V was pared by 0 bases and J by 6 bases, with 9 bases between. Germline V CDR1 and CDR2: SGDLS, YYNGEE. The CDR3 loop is CASSVEQGNGYTF. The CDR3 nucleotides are TGTGCCAGCAGCGTAGAACAGGGAAATGGCTACACCTTC.

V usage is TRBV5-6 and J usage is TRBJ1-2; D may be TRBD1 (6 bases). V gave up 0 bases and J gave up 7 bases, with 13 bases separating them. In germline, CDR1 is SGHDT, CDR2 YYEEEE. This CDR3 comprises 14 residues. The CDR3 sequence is CASSLVGRGSGYTF. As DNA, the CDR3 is TGTGCCAGCAGCTTGGTGGGCAGGGGTAGTGGCTACACCTTC.

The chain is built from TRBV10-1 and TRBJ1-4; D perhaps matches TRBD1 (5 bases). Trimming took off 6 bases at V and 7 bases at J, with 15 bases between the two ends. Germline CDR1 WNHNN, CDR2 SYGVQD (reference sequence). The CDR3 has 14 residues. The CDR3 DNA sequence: TGCGCCAGCAGCGTGGGGGTCAGAGGTGAAAAACTGTTTTTT. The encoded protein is CASSVGVRGEKLFF.

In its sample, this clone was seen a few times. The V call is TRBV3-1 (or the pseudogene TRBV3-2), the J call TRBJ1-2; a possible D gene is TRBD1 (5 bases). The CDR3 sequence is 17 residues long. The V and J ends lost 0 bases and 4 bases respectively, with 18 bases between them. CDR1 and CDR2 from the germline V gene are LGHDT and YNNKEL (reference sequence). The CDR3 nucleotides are TGTGCCAGCAGCCAAGATTGGGGGGAGGGAGGGATCTATGGCTACACCTTC. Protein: CASSQDWGEGGIYGYTF.

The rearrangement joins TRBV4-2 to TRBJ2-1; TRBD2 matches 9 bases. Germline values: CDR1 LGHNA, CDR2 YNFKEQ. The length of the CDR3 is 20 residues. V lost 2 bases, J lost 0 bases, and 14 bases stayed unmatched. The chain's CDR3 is CASSQHLSAGGSSSYNEQFF. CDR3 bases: TGTGCCAGCAGCCAACATCTGTCAGCGGGGGGCTCCAGCTCCTACAATGAGCAGTTCTTC.

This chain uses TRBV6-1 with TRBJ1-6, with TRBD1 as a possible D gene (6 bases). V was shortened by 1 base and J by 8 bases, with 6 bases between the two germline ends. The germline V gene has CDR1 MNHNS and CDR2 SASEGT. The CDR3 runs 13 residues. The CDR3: CASSEDRDSPLHF. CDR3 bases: TGTGCCAGCAGTGAAGACAGGGATTCACCCCTCCACTTT.

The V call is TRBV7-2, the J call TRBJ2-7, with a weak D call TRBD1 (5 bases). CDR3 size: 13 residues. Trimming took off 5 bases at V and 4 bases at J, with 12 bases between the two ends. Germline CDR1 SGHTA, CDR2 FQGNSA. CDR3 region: CASSQGRVYEQYF. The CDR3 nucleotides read TGTGCCAGCAGCCAGGGAAGGGTTTACGAGCAGTACTTC. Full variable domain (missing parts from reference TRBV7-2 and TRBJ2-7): GAGVSQSPSNKVTEKGKDVELRCDPISGHTALYWYRQSLGQGLEFLIYFQGNSAPDKSGLPSDRFSAERTGGSVSTLTIQRTQQEDSAVYLCASSQGRVYEQYFGPGTRLTVT.

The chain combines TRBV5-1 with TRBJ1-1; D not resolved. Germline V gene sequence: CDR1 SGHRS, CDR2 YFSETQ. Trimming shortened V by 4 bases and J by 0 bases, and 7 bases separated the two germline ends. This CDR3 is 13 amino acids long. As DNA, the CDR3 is TGCGCCAGCAGCCCAGTTATGAACACTGAAGCTTTCTTT. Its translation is CASSPVMNTEAFF.

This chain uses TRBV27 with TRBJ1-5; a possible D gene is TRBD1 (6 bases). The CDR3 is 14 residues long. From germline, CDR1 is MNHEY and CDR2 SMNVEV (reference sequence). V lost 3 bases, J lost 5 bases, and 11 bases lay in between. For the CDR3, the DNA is TGTGCCAGCAGTTTGTCTGGGGGCGATCAGCCCCAGCATTTT. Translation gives CASSLSGGDQPQHF.

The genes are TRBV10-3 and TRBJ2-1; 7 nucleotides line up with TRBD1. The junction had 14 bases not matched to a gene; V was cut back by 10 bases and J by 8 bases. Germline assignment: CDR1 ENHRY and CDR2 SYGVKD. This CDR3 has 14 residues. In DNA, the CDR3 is TGTGCCACGATAGGGACAGCCATCTCGGATGAGCAGTTCTTC. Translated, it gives CATIGTAISDEQFF.

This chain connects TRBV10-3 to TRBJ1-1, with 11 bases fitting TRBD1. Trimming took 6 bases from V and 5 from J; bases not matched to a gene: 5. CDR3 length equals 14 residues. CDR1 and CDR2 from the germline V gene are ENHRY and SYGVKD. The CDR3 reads CAIRRGQGATEAFF. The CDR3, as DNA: TGTGCCATCAGAAGAGGACAGGGGGCGACTGAAGCTTTCTTT.

CDR3 in DNA: TGTGCCAGCTCGACAGGTAACCAGCCCCAGCATTTT. This gives the protein CASSTGNQPQHF. The gene calls are TRBV27 and TRBJ1-5; weak D call: TRBD1 (6 bases). CDR1 is MNHEY, CDR2 SMNVEV, per germline (reference sequence). Between the trimmed V and J ends, which lost 8 bases and 7 bases, there was a span of 12 bases. CDR3 length: 12 residues.

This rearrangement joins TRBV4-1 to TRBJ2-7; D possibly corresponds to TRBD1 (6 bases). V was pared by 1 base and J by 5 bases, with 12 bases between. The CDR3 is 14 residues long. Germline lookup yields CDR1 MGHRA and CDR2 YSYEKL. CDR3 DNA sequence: TGCGCCAGCAGCCAAGTGGGGGCAGGGGACGAGCAGTACTTC. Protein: CASSQVGAGDEQYF.

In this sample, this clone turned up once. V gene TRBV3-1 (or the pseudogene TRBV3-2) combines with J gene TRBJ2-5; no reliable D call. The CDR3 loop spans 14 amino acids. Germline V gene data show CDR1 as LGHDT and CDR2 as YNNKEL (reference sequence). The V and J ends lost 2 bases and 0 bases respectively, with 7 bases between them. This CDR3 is CASSQPAYQETQYF. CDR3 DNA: TGTGCCAGCAGCCAACCAGCGTACCAAGAGACCCAGTACTTC.

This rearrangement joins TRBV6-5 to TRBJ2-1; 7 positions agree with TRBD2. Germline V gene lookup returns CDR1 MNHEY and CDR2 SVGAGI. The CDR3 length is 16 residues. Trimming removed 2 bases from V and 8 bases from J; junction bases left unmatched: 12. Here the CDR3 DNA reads TGTGCCAGCAGTTACACCTCTGGCGGGGGTATATATGAGCAGTTCTTC. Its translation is CASSYTSGGGIYEQFF.

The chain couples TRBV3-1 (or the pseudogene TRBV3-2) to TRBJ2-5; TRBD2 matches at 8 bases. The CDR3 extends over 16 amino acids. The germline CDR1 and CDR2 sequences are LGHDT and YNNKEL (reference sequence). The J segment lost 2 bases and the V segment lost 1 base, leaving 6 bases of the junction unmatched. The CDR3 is CASSQATSAWQETQYF. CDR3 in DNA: TGTGCCAGCAGCCAAGCGACTAGCGCCTGGCAAGAGACCCAGTACTTC.

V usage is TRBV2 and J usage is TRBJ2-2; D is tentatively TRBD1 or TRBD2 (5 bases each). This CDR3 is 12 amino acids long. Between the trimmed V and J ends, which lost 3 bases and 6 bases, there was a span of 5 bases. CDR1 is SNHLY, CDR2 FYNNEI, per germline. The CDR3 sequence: CASSEGAGELFF. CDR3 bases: TGTGCCAGCAGTGAGGGGGCCGGGGAGCTGTTTTTT.

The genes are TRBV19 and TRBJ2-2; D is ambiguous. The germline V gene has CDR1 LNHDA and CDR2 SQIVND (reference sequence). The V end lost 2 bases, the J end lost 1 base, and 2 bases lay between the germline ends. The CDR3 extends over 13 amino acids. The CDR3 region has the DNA TGTGCCAGTAGTATAATGAACACCGGGGAGCTGTTTTTT. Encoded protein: CASSIMNTGELFF.

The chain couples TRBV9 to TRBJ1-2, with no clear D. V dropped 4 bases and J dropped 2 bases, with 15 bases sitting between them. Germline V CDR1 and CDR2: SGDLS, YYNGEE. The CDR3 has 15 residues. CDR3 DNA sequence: TGTGCCAGCAGCCCCCGAACCAACATGAACTATGGCTACACCTTC. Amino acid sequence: CASSPRTNMNYGYTF.